This entry concerns a single T cell receptor beta chain. This sample was taken from a study of blood T cell repertoires in COVID-19. The wider study: From the United States, Italy and Spain came samples of acute and convalescent COVID-19. Sources were T cells, B-cell-depleted T cells, or PBMCs; the material itself was cDNA or gDNA.

The CDR3 covers 13 residues. Germline assignment: CDR1 LNHDA and CDR2 SQIVND (reference sequence). Trimming removed 6 bases from V and 8 bases from J, with 14 bases in between. Original analysis: Using reference gene primer amplification, nucleated cell counts were estimated. TCRdb's copy holds only in-frame clones and misses some; the assay was immunoSEQ multiplex PCR. V and J calls and clone size are as listed in that table; D and trimming were resolved from the DNA. The data hold more than 70,000 clones, with about 86% observed a single time. The chain carries TRBV19 and TRBJ2-1; D gene uncertain. The specimen sequenced was peripheral blood. This TCR was recovered from a woman of 80 years or more in a cohort sampled during active or convalescent COVID-19. The DNA for the CDR3 is TGTGCCAGTAGGGCTCTACAGAGTTATGAGCAGTTCTTC. It yields the protein CASRALQSYEQFF.